This entry describes one T cell receptor beta chain. What it binds is unknown. At one of its ends the junction is not consistent with the germline gene, which may arise from a read error. Unique molecular identifiers were built into the TCR beta cDNA libraries. It was from roughly 1 to 10 million T cells that some 470,000 cDNA molecules came. TCRdb re-called the PCR reads with MiXCR, one entry per CDR3 protein. The table shows 750,000 to 950,000 distinct CDR3 sequences, with 46% occurring only once. This specimen comes from a study of post-analysis software for immune sequencing data. Notes on the study in general: Samples sharing a preparation batch grouped tightly together when assessed by F measure. In patients, about 5 TRBV segments were more frequent than in controls, with TRBV5-6, TRBV5-1 and TRBV20-1 among them. Normalized Chao1 diversity was significantly lower in multiple sclerosis patients than in controls.

Per germline, CDR1 SGHTA and CDR2 FQGTGA. This CDR3 spans 15 amino acids. The sequenced material came from blood. The chain combines TRBV7-3 with TRBJ1-1, with D unresolved. The clonotype originates from a girl between 10 and 17 years old with multiple sclerosis. CDR3 in amino acids: CASSVTSYRNTEAFF. The DNA of the CDR3 is TGTGCCAGCAGCGTAACATCGTACAGGAACACTGAAGCTTTCTTT. Full variable domain (rest looked up from reference TRBV7-3 and TRBJ1-1): GAGVSQTPSNKVTEKGKYVELRCDPISGHTALYWYRQSLGQGPEFLIYFQGTGAADDSGLPNDRFFAVRPEGSVSTLKIQRTERGDSAVYLCASSVTSYRNTEAFFGQGTRLTVV.